One sample yielded the 7 T cell receptor beta chains listed below, sequenced in a study of blood T cell repertoires in COVID-19. Method: immunoSEQ multiplex PCR; TCRdb's copy keeps in-frame clones and lacks some. Counted here are a few hundred thousand clones, around 90% occurring once; the ten biggest clones make up 1.5% to 2%. Material: PBMCs or T cells enriched from blood (not recorded which). These receptors came from a woman aged 18-29 years with acute COVID-19.

The chain employs TRBV30 and TRBJ2-7; perhaps TRBD1 as D (6 bases). V was clipped by 3 bases and J by 4 bases, with 7 bases between them. CDR3 size: 11 residues. CDR1 is GTSNPN, CDR2 SVGIG, per germline (reference sequence). CDR3 loop: CAWRGAYEQYF. CDR3 bases: TGTGCCTGGAGGGGGGCATACGAGCAGTACTTC.

V usage is TRBV6-5 and J usage is TRBJ1-2; 7 nucleotides match TRBD1. J was trimmed by 4 bases and V by 6 bases; bases with no gene match: 5. The CDR3 length is 13 residues. Germline V gene lookup returns CDR1 MNHEY and CDR2 SVGAGI. The chain's CDR3 is CASSPGQIYGYTF. The CDR3, as DNA: TGTGCCAGCAGCCCGGGACAGATCTATGGCTACACCTTC.

The chain carries TRBV6-2 or TRBV6-3 and TRBJ1-4; 8 bases match TRBD1. Germline V gene data show CDR1 as MNHEY and CDR2 as SVGEGT. The CDR3 contains 15 residues. Trimming cost V 6 bases and J 5 bases; bases outside gene matches: 8. The CDR3 nucleotides read TGTGCCAGCAGCGGATGGACAGGGCCAAATGAAAAACTGTTTTTT. It is translated as CASSGWTGPNEKLFF.

The chain recombines TRBV9 with TRBJ1-6; 7 bases are shared with TRBD1. Germline trimming cut 7 bases from V and 5 bases from J; bases unmatched to any gene: 3. This CDR3 is built from 13 residues. The germline CDR1 and CDR2 sequences are SGDLS and YYNGEE. DNA of the CDR3: TGTGCCAGCCGTACAGGGGATAATTCACCCCTCCACTTT. Encoded protein: CASRTGDNSPLHF.

The chain has TRBV7-3 and TRBJ1-2, with TRBD1 identical over 10 bases. The CDR3 consists of 17 residues. V shed 1 base, J shed 3 bases, and the junction held 8 bases outside the gene matches. Germline CDR1 reads SGHTA; CDR2 reads FQGTGA. In DNA form, the CDR3 reads TGTGCCAGCAGCTTAAAGGGATCGACAGGGGGCGACTATGGCTACACCTTC. Translating gives CASSLKGSTGGDYGYTF.

This chain uses TRBV4-2 with TRBJ1-2; 8 bases map to TRBD1. Trimming removed 5 bases from V and 8 bases from J; junction bases left unmatched: 19. The CDR3 has 17 amino acids. Germline V CDR1 and CDR2: LGHNA, YNFKEQ. CDR3 DNA: TGTGCCAGCAGCTCGGACCTGATTCAGGGGGCACTATCGGGCTACACCTTC. It is translated as CASSSDLIQGALSGYTF.

The chain joins TRBV27 to TRBJ2-7; 7 positions match TRBD1. Germline CDR1 and CDR2: MNHEY and SMNVEV (reference sequence). With 7 bases clipped from V and 3 bases from J, the junction kept 12 bases outside the gene matches. The CDR3 consists of 15 residues. CDR3 bases: TGTGCCAGCAAAACAACAGGGGTACTCCTCTACGAGCAGTACTTC. Its protein product is CASKTTGVLLYEQYF.